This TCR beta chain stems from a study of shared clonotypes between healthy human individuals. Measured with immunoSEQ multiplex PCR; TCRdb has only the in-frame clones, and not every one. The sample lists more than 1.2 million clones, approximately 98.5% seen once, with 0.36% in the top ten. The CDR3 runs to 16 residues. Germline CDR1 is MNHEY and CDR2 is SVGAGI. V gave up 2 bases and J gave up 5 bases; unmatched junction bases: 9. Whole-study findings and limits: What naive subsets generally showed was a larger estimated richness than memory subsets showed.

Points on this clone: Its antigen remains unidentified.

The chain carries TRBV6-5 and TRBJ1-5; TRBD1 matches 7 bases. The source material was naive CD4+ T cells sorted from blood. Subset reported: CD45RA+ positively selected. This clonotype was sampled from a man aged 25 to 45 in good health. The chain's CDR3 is CASSYRFDRADQPQHF. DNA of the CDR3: TGTGCCAGCAGTTACAGGTTCGACAGGGCTGATCAGCCCCAGCATTTT.